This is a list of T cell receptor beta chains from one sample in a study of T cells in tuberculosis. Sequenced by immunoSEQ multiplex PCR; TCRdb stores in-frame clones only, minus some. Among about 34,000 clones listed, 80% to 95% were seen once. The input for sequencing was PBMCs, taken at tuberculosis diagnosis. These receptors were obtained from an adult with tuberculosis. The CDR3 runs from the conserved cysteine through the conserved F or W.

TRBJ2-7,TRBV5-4,CASTMSGTSGSQQYF
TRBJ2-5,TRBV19,CASSIGESVRGTQYF
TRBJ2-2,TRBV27,CASSLQRSNTGELFF
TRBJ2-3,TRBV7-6,CASSLWTGSTDTQYF
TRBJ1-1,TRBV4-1,CASSLGQKNTEAFF
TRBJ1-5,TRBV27,CASSLGGGSGQPQHF
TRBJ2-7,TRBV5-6,CASRSGQSYEQYF
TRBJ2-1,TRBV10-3,CAATSEGVEQFF
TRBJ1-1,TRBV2,CASSGGNTEAFF
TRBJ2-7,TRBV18,CASSPPGDYEQYF
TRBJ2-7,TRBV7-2,CASSLAPGLAYEQYF